The rows below give T cell receptor beta chains drawn from one sample of a study of cytomegalovirus exposure and HLA in healthy donors. TCRdb keeps only in-frame clones here, not all; method: immunoSEQ multiplex PCR. The data show approximately 190,000 clones, more than 75% seen once. Sequencing was carried out using PBMCs. These receptors all stem from a woman aged 18-29 years in good health and CMV-seronegative. CDR3s include the opening cysteine and the closing phenylalanine or tryptophan. A D gene is named only where the DNA matches it firmly. Rows give clone size only sometimes, using once, few, many, or a class for an expanded clone.

size,D,J,V,DNA,CDR3
NA,TRBD1,TRBJ1-5,TRBV5-1,TGCGCCAGCACTTCCGACAGGGCAGTAGTGTGGGGCACTCAGCCCCAGCATTTT,CASTSDRAVVWGTQPQHF
NA,NA,TRBJ2-7,TRBV27,TGTGCCAGCAGACGAGGACTGCAGCCCGGTGACTACGAGCAGTACTTC,CASRRGLQPGDYEQYF
NA,TRBD2,TRBJ2-7,TRBV7-8,TGTGCCAGCAGCTTAGGGACTAGCGGGAGTCACGAGCAGTACTTC,CASSLGTSGSHEQYF
few,NA,TRBJ1-4,TRBV5-1,TGCGCCAGCAGCTTGGGTGGACTCGGGGAAAAACTGTTTTTT,CASSLGGLGEKLFF
NA,NA,TRBJ2-5,TRBV10-3,TGTGCCATCAGGCCCGAGGTTGGGGCGGGGGAGACCCAGTACTTC,CAIRPEVGAGETQYF
NA,NA,TRBJ1-2,TRBV5-1,TGCGCCAGCAGCTTGGCAACGGGTGGGGGCTACACCTTC,CASSLATGGGYTF
NA,TRBD2,TRBJ2-3,TRBV19,TGTGCCAGTAGTAGTTCAGTAGCGGGGCAGACAGATACGCAGTATTTT,CASSSSVAGQTDTQYF
NA,NA,TRBJ1-1,TRBV6-6,TGTGCCAGCAATAGGGGGAGGGCGGCTGAAGCTTTCTTT,CASNRGRAAEAFF
NA,NA,TRBJ2-5,TRBV1,TGCACCAGCAGCCAAGAGAGCGGGGGGCACCAAGAGACCCAGTACTTC,CTSSQESGGHQETQYF
NA,NA,TRBJ1-1,TRBV6-5,TGTGCCAGCATCGGACAGATAGGCACTGAAGCTTTCTTT,CASIGQIGTEAFF
few,TRBD2,TRBJ2-2,TRBV27,TGTGCCAGCAGTCCCTTGGCTAGCGGGACTCCCAACACCGGGGAGCTGTTTTTT,CASSPLASGTPNTGELFF
NA,NA,TRBJ2-7,TRBV18,TGTGCCAGCTCACCCCAACCCCCTGGCAGGGAGGACGAGCAGTACTTC,CASSPQPPGREDEQYF
NA,NA,TRBJ2-7,TRBV28,TGTGCCAGCAGTTTTGGCAGGGTTCCCTACGAGCAGTACTTC,CASSFGRVPYEQYF
NA,NA,TRBJ2-7,TRBV29-1,TGCAGCGTTGAAGAGTCGTATTCTGACGAGCAGTACTTC,CSVEESYSDEQYF
NA,NA,TRBJ2-5,TRBV7-7,TGTGCCAGCAGCTTAGCGACCTCAGGGTTTGAGACCCAGTACTTC,CASSLATSGFETQYF
once,NA,TRBJ2-7,TRBV28,TGTGCCAGAGGGGACGGACTAAGTGAGACAGGGTACGAGCAGTACTTC,CARGDGLSETGYEQYF
NA,TRBD1,TRBJ1-2,TRBV19,TGTGCCAGTAGTTCGGGGACAGGGGGCGCCTATGGCTACACCTTC,CASSSGTGGAYGYTF
NA,TRBD2,TRBJ2-7,TRBV27,TGTGCCAGCACGAGAAGCGGGAGTAACTACGAGCAGTACTTC,CASTRSGSNYEQYF
few,NA,TRBJ2-3,TRBV6-5,TGTGCCAGCAGTTACAACTATGATACGCAGTATTTT,CASSYNYDTQYF
once,TRBD2,TRBJ2-5,TRBV9,TGTGCCAGCCAACGGGAGGGAGAGACCCAGTACTTC,CASQREGETQYF
NA,TRBD2,TRBJ2-1,TRBV28,TGTGCCCACTCTGTCGGGCCTAGCGGATCCTACAATGAGCAGTTCTTC,CAHSVGPSGSYNEQFF
few,TRBD1,TRBJ2-2,TRBV13,TGTGCCAGCAGCCGGACAGGGGGCGCCACCGGGGAGCTGTTTTTT,CASSRTGGATGELFF
few,TRBD1,TRBJ2-7,TRBV10-3,TGTGCCATCAGAGGGACAGGGAAATACGAGCAGTACTTC,CAIRGTGKYEQYF
NA,TRBD2,TRBJ2-2,TRBV5-6,TGTGCCAGCAGCTTGACCCAACTAGCGGGAGCTTCCGGGGAGCTGTTTTTT,CASSLTQLAGASGELFF
NA,TRBD2,TRBJ2-7,TRBV5-4,TGTGCCAGCAGCTTCAGCGGGGGGCCCTACGAGCAGTACTTC,CASSFSGGPYEQYF
NA,NA,TRBJ1-4,TRBV27,TGTGCCAGCAGTTTAGAGAGTATGAGCGAAAAACTGTGTTTT,CASSLESMSEKLCF
NA,TRBD2,TRBJ2-7,TRBV9,TGTGCCAGCAGCGTAGCTACGACTAGCGGGAGCTCCTACGAGCAGTACTTC,CASSVATTSGSSYEQYF